These 13 T cell receptor beta chains came from one sample sequenced in a study of vaccination and CD4 T cells after COVID-19. The treatment was: roughly 11-day PBMC culture with coronavirus spike peptide pools or control peptides (ViraFEST assay). During the years 2011-2018, before the COVID-19 pandemic, the unexposed donor's CD4+ T cells were collected. Their antigen targets remain unknown. Sequenced with the Oncomine TCR Beta short-read assay was DNA taken from cultured CD4+ T cells. A single record per CDR3 protein comes from TCRdb applying MiXCR to the PCR reads. The sample has more than 2,500 distinct CDR3 sequences, 30% to 40% seen once. Sequencing was done on a sample of CD4+ T cells from blood, cultured in vitro. The receptors stem from a human donor in good health.

This clonotype showed up just a few times. The chain employs TRBV6-2 or TRBV6-3 and TRBJ1-2; 8 nucleotides match TRBD1. The CDR3 is 15 residues long. Germline values: CDR1 MNHEY, CDR2 SVGEGT. Trimming took 7 bases from V and 5 from J; bases not matched to a gene: 12. This CDR3 reads CASIPIRDRQYGYTF. The DNA for the CDR3 is TGTGCCAGCATTCCTATCCGGGACAGGCAGTATGGCTACACCTTC.

The chain links TRBV27 to TRBJ1-6, with unresolved D. Germline loops: CDR1 MNHEY, CDR2 SMNVEV (reference sequence). V was pared by 6 bases and J by 11 bases, with 17 bases between. The CDR3 loop spans 14 amino acids. The CDR3 DNA follows: TGTGCCAGCAGCGTTTCGCCGGGTATGACACCCCTCCACTTT. Its translation is CASSVSPGMTPLHF.

The rearrangement uses TRBV11-2 and TRBJ1-6; TRBD1 is a possible D gene (5 bases). Germline V lookup: CDR1 SGHAT, CDR2 FQNNGV. CDR3 length: 14 amino acids. V was trimmed by 1 base and J by 9 bases, leaving 10 bases between them. CDR3 nucleotide sequence: TGTGCCAGCAGCTTAGCAGGGTTCGGTTCACCCCTCCACTTT. Protein: CASSLAGFGSPLHF.

The chain has TRBV7-2 and TRBJ1-2; D ambiguous. V gave up 3 bases and J gave up 5 bases, with 7 bases separating them. The germline V gene encodes CDR1 SGHTA and CDR2 FQGNSA. The CDR3 covers 12 residues. For the CDR3, the DNA is TGTGCCAGCAGCTTTCCACGTTATGGCTACACCTTC. This codes for CASSFPRYGYTF.

This clonotype was observed a few times. The V call is TRBV2, the J call TRBJ2-3, with D tentatively TRBD1 (6 bases). V was pared by 4 bases and J by 1 base, with 12 bases between. Germline V CDR1 and CDR2: SNHLY, FYNNEI. The CDR3 extends over 15 amino acids. CDR3: CASSVRGIGTDTQYF. For the CDR3, the DNA is TGTGCCAGCAGTGTCAGGGGCATAGGCACAGATACGCAGTATTTT.

The chain is built from TRBV5-1 and TRBJ2-3; D possibly corresponds to TRBD1 (6 bases). Germline V gene lookup returns CDR1 SGHRS and CDR2 YFSETQ. V was cut by 0 bases and J by 4 bases, with 9 bases left in between. The CDR3 sequence is 14 residues long. CDR3 in DNA: TGCGCCAGCAGCTTGGCCCCAGGGGCAGATACGCAGTATTTT. Its translation: CASSLAPGADTQYF.

This clonotype was observed a few times. This rearrangement joins TRBV7-2 to TRBJ1-6; the match to TRBD1 covers 9 bases. Germline CDR1 reads SGHTA; CDR2 reads FQGNSA. There are 14 residues in the CDR3. Losses at the gene ends were 1 base for V and 11 bases for J; bases not matched to a gene: 3. CDR3 protein: CASSLGGQGPPLHF. DNA of the CDR3: TGTGCCAGCAGCTTAGGGGGACAGGGACCACCCCTCCACTTT.

The sample holds a few counts of this clonotype. The chain couples TRBV2 to TRBJ2-3; 14 bases align to TRBD2. The germline gives CDR1 SNHLY, CDR2 FYNNEI. J lost 0 bases, V lost 6 bases, and 23 bases had no gene match. CDR3 length: 23 residues. The CDR3 DNA reads as TGTGCCAGCAGCTACCCGGGACAGGGGATGCCGGGACTAGCGGGAGATAGCACAGATACGCAGTATTTT. Protein sequence: CASSYPGQGMPGLAGDSTDTQYF.

CDR3 coding DNA: TGTGCCAGCAGTATGGCGGGACTCCTTTACGAGCAGTACTTC. Amino acids: CASSMAGLLYEQYF. The rearrangement links TRBV28 to TRBJ2-7, with D maybe TRBD2 (6 bases). This CDR3 comprises 14 residues. Per the germline V gene, CDR1 is MDHEN and CDR2 is SYDVKM. V was clipped by 5 bases and J by 4 bases, with 15 bases between them.

The DNA of the CDR3 is TGTGCCAGCAGCGTAGCTAGGGGGAGAGGCTATGGCTACACCTTC. Encoded protein: CASSVARGRGYGYTF. This rearrangement joins TRBV9 to TRBJ1-2; D possibly corresponds to TRBD1 (6 bases). V was shortened by 0 bases and J by 4 bases, with 13 bases between the two germline ends. The germline V gene has CDR1 SGDLS and CDR2 YYNGEE. This CDR3 is 15 amino acids long.

The rearrangement joins TRBV10-3 to TRBJ2-1; D is perhaps TRBD2 (6 bases). V was cut by 3 bases and J by 5 bases, with 14 bases left in between. This CDR3 spans 15 amino acids. The germline V gene has CDR1 ENHRY and CDR2 SYGVKD. CDR3 DNA: TGTGCCATCAGTGATGATGGGGGGAAGAACAATGAGCAGTTCTTC. This encodes CAISDDGGKNNEQFF.

The V gene is TRBV7-3, the J gene TRBJ1-1; D is undetermined. V gave up 5 bases and J gave up 8 bases, with 15 bases separating them. The length of the CDR3 is 13 residues. Germline V gene lookup returns CDR1 SGHTA and CDR2 FQGTGA. The CDR3 nucleotides read TGTGCCAGCAGCCGGATTAGTCAGTCCGAAGCTTTCTTT. Translation gives CASSRISQSEAFF.

J is TRBJ1-2 and V is TRBV20-1; D is possibly TRBD1 (5 bases). Germline V lookup: CDR1 DFQATT, CDR2 SNEGSKA (reference sequence). CDR3 length: 15 amino acids. Trimming took off 3 bases at V and 6 bases at J, with 20 bases between the two ends. CDR3 residues: CSASDRRGKQNGYTF. CDR3 coding DNA: TGCAGTGCTAGTGACAGACGAGGGAAGCAAAATGGCTACACCTTC.